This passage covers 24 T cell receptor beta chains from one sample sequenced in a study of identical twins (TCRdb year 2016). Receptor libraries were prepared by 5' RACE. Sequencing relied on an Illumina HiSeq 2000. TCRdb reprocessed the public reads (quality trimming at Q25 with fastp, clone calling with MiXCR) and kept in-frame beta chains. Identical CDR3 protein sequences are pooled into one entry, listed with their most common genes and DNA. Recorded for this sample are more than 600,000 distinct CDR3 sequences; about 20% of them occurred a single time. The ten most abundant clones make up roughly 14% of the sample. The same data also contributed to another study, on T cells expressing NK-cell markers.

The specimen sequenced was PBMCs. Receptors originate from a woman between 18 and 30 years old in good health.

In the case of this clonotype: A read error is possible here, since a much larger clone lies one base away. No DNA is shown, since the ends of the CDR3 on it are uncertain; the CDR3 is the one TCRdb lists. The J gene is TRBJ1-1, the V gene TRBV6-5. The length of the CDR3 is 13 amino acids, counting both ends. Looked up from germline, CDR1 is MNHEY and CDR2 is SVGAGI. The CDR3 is CASILGFKDWAFF.

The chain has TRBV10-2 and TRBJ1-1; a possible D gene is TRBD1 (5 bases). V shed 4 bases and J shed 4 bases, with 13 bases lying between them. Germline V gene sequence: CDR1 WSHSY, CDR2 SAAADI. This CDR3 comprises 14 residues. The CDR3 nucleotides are TGCGCCAGCAGTGTCAGGGACCATCGCACTGAAGCTTTCTTT. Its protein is CASSVRDHRTEAFF.

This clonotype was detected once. As DNA, the CDR3 is TGCGCCAGCATGGGGGGGACTAGCGGGGGTCCCTCCTACAATGAGCAGTTCTTC. This sequence encodes CASMGGTSGGPSYNEQFF. This chain connects TRBV23-1 to TRBJ2-1, with 14 positions matching TRBD2. TRBV23-1 is reported as an ORF; its role is uncertain. Trimming cost V 7 bases and J 0 bases; bases outside gene matches: 8. The CDR3 loop spans 18 amino acids.

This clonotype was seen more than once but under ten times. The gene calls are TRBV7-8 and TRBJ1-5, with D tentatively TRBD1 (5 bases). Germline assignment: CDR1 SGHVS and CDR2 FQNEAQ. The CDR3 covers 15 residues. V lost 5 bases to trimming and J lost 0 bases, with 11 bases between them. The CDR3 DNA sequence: TGTGCCAGCAGCCGACAGCACCATAGCAATCAGCCCCAGCATTTT. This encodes CASSRQHHSNQPQHF.

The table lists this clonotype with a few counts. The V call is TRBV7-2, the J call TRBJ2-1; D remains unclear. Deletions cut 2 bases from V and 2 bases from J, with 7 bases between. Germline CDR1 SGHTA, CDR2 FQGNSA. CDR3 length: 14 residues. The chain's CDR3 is CASSLRRTYNEQFF. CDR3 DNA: TGTGCCAGCAGCTTACGGCGCACCTACAATGAGCAGTTCTTC.

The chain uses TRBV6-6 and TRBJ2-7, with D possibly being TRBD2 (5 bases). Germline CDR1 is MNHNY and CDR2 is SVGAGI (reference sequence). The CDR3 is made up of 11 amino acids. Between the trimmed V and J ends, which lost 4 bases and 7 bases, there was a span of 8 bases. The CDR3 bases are TGTGCCAGCAGTTTCGAGCGGGAGCAGTACTTC. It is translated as CASSFEREQYF.

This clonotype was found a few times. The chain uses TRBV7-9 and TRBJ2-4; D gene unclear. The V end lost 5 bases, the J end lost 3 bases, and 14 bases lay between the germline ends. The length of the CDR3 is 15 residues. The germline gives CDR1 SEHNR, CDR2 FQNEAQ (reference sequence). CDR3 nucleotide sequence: TGTGCCAGCAGCAAACTTGCTGGTGACAAAAACATTCAGTACTTC. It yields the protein CASSKLAGDKNIQYF.

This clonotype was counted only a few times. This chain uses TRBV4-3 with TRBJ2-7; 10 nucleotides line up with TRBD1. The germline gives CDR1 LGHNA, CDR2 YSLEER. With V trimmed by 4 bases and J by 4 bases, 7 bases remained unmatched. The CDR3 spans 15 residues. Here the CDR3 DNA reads TGCGCCAGCAGCCCCGGACGGACAGGGGGGTACGAGCAGTACTTC. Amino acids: CASSPGRTGGYEQYF.

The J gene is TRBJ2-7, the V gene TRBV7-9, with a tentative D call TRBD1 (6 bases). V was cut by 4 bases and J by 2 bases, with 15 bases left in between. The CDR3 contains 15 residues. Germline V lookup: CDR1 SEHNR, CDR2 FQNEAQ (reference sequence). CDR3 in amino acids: CASSSSDRRPYEQYF. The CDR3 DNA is TGTGCCAGCAGCTCAAGTGACAGGAGACCCTACGAGCAGTACTTC.

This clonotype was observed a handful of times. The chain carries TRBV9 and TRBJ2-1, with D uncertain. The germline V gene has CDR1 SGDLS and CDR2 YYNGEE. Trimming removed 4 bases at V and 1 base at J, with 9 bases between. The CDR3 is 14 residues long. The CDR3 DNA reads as TGTGCCAGCAGCCCTCACCCTTCCTACAATGAGCAGTTCTTC. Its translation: CASSPHPSYNEQFF.

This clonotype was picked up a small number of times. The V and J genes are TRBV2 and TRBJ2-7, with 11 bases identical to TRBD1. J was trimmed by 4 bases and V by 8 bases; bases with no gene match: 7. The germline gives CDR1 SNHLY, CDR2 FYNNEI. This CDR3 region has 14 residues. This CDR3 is CASRTGGARYEQYF. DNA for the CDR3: TGTGCCAGCCGGACAGGGGGCGCGCGGTACGAGCAGTACTTC. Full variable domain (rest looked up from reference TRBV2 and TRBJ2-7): EPEVTQTPSHQVTQMGQEVILRCVPISNHLYFYWYRQILGQKVEFLVSFYNNEISEKSEIFDDQFSVERPDGSNFTLKIRSTKLEDSAMYFCASRTGGARYEQYFGPGTRLTVT.

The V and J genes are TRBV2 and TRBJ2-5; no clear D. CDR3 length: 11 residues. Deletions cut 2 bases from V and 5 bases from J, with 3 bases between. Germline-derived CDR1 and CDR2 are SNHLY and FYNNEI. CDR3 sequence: CASSETETQYF. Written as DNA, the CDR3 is TGTGCCAGCAGTGAAACGGAGACCCAGTACTTC.

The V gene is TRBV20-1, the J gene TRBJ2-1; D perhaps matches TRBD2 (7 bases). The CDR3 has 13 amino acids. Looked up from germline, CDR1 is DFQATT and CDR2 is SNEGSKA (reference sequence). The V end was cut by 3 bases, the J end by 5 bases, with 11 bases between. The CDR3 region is CSASGGPNNEQFF. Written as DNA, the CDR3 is TGCAGTGCTAGCGGGGGGCCTAACAATGAGCAGTTCTTC.

CDR3 coding DNA: TGTGCCAGCAGCTTGAGGCCCAGCTCTGGGGCCAACGTCCTGACTTTC. Its translation is CASSLRPSSGANVLTF. The chain recombines TRBV7-6 with TRBJ2-6; no firm D call. The CDR3 is made up of 16 amino acids. The V gene lost 3 bases and the J gene lost 0 bases, with 9 bases spanning the gap. Germline lookup yields CDR1 SGHVS and CDR2 FNYEAQ.

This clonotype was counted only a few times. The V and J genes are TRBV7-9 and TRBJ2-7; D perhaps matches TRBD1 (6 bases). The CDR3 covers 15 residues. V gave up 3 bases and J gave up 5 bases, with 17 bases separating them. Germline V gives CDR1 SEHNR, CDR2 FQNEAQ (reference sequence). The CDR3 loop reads CASSFAEQGSDEQYF. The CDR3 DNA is TGTGCCAGCAGCTTCGCCGAACAGGGTAGCGACGAGCAGTACTTC.

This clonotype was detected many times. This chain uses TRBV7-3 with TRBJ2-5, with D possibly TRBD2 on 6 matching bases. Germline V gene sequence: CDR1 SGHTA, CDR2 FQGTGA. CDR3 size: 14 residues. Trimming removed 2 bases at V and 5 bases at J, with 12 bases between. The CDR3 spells CASSLAAGWETQYF. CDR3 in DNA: TGTGCCAGCAGCTTAGCGGCGGGGTGGGAGACCCAGTACTTC. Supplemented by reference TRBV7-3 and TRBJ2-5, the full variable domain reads GAGVSQTPSNKVTEKGKYVELRCDPISGHTALYWYRQSLGQGPEFLIYFQGTGAADDSGLPNDRFFAVRPEGSVSTLKIQRTERGDSAVYLCASSLAAGWETQYFGPGTRLLVL.

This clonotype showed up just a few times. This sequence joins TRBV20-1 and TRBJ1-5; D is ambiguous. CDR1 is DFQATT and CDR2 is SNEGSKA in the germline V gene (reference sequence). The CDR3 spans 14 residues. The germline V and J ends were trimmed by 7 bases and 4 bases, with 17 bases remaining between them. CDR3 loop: CSVTLPAGNQPQHF. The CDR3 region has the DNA TGCAGTGTTACCTTGCCGGCGGGTAATCAGCCCCAGCATTTT.

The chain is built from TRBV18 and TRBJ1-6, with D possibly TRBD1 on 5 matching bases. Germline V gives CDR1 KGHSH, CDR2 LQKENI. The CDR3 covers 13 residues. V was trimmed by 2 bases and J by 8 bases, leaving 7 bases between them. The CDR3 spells CASSPSTDSPLHF. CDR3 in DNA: TGTGCCAGCTCACCATCGACAGATTCACCCCTCCACTTT.

The CDR3 DNA sequence: TGCAGTGCTAGTTTTACAGGGAAGAACACTGAAGCTTTCTTT. It codes for CSASFTGKNTEAFF. This chain uses TRBV20-1 with TRBJ1-1, with D perhaps matching TRBD1 (6 bases). CDR1 is DFQATT and CDR2 is SNEGSKA in the germline V gene (reference sequence). CDR3 length: 14 amino acids. Trimming left V 3 bases short and J 1 base short, with 12 bases between.

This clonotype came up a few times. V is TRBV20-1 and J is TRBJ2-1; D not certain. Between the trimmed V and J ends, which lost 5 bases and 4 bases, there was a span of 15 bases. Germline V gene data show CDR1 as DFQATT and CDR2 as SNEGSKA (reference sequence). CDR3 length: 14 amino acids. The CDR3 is CSAYTTLGYNEQFF. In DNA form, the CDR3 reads TGCAGTGCTTACACGACCCTCGGATACAATGAGCAGTTCTTC.

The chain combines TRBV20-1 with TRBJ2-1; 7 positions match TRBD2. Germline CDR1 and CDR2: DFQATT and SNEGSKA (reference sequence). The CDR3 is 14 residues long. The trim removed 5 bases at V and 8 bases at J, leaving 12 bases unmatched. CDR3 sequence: CSALPGGPNDEQFF. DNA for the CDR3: TGCAGTGCTCTTCCGGGAGGCCCAAACGATGAGCAGTTCTTC.

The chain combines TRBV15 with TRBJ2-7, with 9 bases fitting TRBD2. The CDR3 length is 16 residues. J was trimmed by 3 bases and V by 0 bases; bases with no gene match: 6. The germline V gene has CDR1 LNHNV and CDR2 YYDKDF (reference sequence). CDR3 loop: CATSRDRLAGNYEQYF. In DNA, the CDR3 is TGTGCCACCAGCAGAGATAGGCTAGCGGGGAACTACGAGCAGTACTTC.

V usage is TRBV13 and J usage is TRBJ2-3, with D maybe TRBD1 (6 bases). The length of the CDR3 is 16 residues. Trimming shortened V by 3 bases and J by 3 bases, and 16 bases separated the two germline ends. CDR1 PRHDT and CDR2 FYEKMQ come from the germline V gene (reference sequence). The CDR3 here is CASSFAGRGWTDTQYF. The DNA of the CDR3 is TGTGCCAGCAGCTTTGCCGGCAGGGGATGGACAGATACGCAGTATTTT.

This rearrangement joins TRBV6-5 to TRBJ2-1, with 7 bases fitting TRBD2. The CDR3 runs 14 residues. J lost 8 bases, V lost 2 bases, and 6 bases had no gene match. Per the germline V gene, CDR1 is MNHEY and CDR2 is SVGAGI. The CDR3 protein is CASSYGGSNHEQFF. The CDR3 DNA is TGTGCCAGCAGTTACGGCGGGAGTAATCATGAGCAGTTCTTC.